This T cell receptor beta chain was obtained from a study of shared clonotypes between healthy human individuals. General study findings and limits: Rarefaction indicated that sorted-subset sequencing remained incomplete although depth was large. Read depth was anticipated to influence clonotype sharing among donors.

CD45RO-negative CD8 cells positively selected for CCR7 made up the naive population, which excluded terminally differentiated effector memory CD45RA+ cells. Execution of the assay was at deep level. Here immunoSEQ multiplex PCR was the method, and the copy in TCRdb shows in-frame clones only, minus some. The sample shows approximately 1.9 million clones, 80% to 95% of them seen only once. In this sample, this clone turned up a few times. Its specificity is unknown. Other DNA variants within this sample encode the same CDR3. V dropped 1 base and J dropped 3 bases, with 2 bases sitting between them. Looked up from germline, CDR1 is SGHAT and CDR2 is FQNNGV. CDR3 size: 12 residues.

This rearrangement joins TRBV11-2 to TRBJ2-3, with D unclear. This TCR derives from a man aged 18 to 29 in good health. Some clones in this sample may be carry-over from other donors' samples. Input material: naive CD8+ T cells from PBMCs. The CDR3 region is CASSLGTDTQYF. The DNA of the CDR3 is TGTGCCAGCAGCTTAGGTACAGATACGCAGTATTTT.